These 19 T cell receptor beta chains were all obtained from the same sample, sequenced in a study of T-cell memory formation after mild COVID-19. TCRdb used MiXCR to reprocess the 5' RACE reads, holding one entry per CDR3 protein. The sample has about 180,000 distinct CDR3 sequences; roughly 17% are singletons. Sample: PBMCs or a T cell subset sorted from them (not recorded which). These receptors all stem from an adult woman who had mild COVID-19 (a few samples of this study predate the infection). Cell type and time point are not known.

The chain joins TRBV12-3 or TRBV12-4 to TRBJ1-1, with D hard to call. V lost 6 bases and J 3 bases, leaving 14 bases between the germline ends. The CDR3 contains 14 residues. The CDR3 DNA sequence: TGTGCCAGCAGCCCCGCACCCTTGGACACTGAAGCTTTCTTT. Its translation is CASSPAPLDTEAFF.

This clonotype was counted only a few times. The V call is TRBV12-3 or TRBV12-4, the J call TRBJ2-6, with 8 bases lining up with TRBD1. This CDR3 is 17 amino acids long. Trimming removed 5 bases from V and 2 bases from J; junction bases left unmatched: 8. CDR3 in amino acids: CASSLRTGFPGANVLTF. The CDR3 DNA reads as TGTGCCAGCAGTCTTCGGACAGGGTTCCCTGGGGCCAACGTCCTGACTTTC.

The sample holds a few counts of this clonotype. The missing conserved phenylalanine or tryptophan at the end of this CDR3 makes a read error likely. The chain employs TRBV20-1 and TRBJ2-1, with D maybe TRBD2 (6 bases). The germline V gene has CDR1 DFQATT and CDR2 SNEGSKA (reference sequence). V gave up 2 bases and J gave up 0 bases, with 14 bases separating them. The CDR3 is 16 amino acids. CDR3: CSARSGVLSSYNEQFC. The CDR3 nucleotides are TGCAGTGCTAGATCGGGGGTCCTGAGCTCCTACAATGAGCAGTTCTGC.

CDR3 DNA sequence: TGCGCCAGCAGCTTGATGGGGGGCCGGGGAGATACGCAGTATTTT. This sequence encodes CASSLMGGRGDTQYF. The gene calls are TRBV5-1 and TRBJ2-3; D is possibly TRBD1 or TRBD2 (6 bases each). The CDR3 consists of 15 residues. Looked up from germline, CDR1 is SGHRS and CDR2 is YFSETQ. Trimming took 1 base from V and 5 from J, leaving 14 bases between them. The full variable domain, with the rest looked up from reference TRBV5-1 and TRBJ2-3, is KAGVTQTPRYLIKTRGQQVTLSCSPISGHRSVSWYQQTPGQGLQFLFEYFSETQRNKGNFPGRFSGRQFSNSRSEMNVSTLELGDSALYLCASSLMGGRGDTQYFGPGTRLTVL.

This clonotype was picked up a small number of times. The chain joins TRBV5-1 to TRBJ2-2; 9 nucleotides match TRBD1. The CDR3 runs to 16 residues. Germline V lookup: CDR1 SGHRS, CDR2 YFSETQ. V dropped 0 bases and J dropped 2; count of bases not matched to a gene: 2. CDR3 sequence reads: CASSLETGGNTGELFF. CDR3 sequence (DNA): TGCGCCAGCAGCTTGGAGACAGGGGGAAACACCGGGGAGCTGTTTTTT.

The gene calls are TRBV6-2 or TRBV6-3 and TRBJ2-7; 10 bases are a match to TRBD1. The V and J ends lost 6 bases and 2 bases, in that order; junction bases with no gene match: 7. Germline loops: CDR1 MNHEY, CDR2 SVGEGT. CDR3 length equals 15 residues. The CDR3 coding sequence is TGTGCCAGCAGAGTTATGGGACAGGGGACCTACGAGCAGTACTTC. The encoded protein is CASRVMGQGTYEQYF.

The chain uses TRBV20-1 and TRBJ2-7, with 8 bases that match TRBD2. The CDR3 sequence is 16 residues long. Germline lookup yields CDR1 DFQATT and CDR2 SNEGSKA (reference sequence). Germline trimming cut 3 bases from V and 2 bases from J; bases unmatched to any gene: 12. The CDR3 sequence: CSARGGLAGNTYEQYF. DNA for the CDR3: TGCAGTGCTAGGGGAGGTCTAGCGGGTAACACCTACGAGCAGTACTTC.

A few counts support this clonotype. The junction departs from germline at one end; a sequencing error may be responsible. J is TRBJ2-3 and V is TRBV20-1; 9 bases are shared with TRBD1. There are 12 residues in the CDR3. Germline CDR1 and CDR2: DFQATT and SNEGSKA (reference sequence). Here the CDR3 reads CSANRNRDRVDF. The CDR3 DNA is TGCAGTGCTAATAGGAACCGGGACAGGGTCGATTTT.

This sequence joins TRBV20-1 and TRBJ2-5; 11 nucleotides agree with TRBD2. V lost 6 bases, J lost 6 bases, and 6 bases stayed unmatched. The CDR3 is 13 residues long. Germline assignment: CDR1 DFQATT and CDR2 SNEGSKA (reference sequence). The DNA of the CDR3 is TGCAGTGCCTCGGGACTAGCGGTAAAGACCCAGTACTTC. It specifies CSASGLAVKTQYF.

The chain recombines TRBV6-1 with TRBJ2-3, with 10 bases lining up with TRBD2. Unmatched junction bases numbered 16, after V lost 0 bases and J lost 4 bases. The CDR3 spans 20 residues. Germline CDR1 is MNHNS and CDR2 is SASEGT. CDR3 region: CASSEAPRNSGRSMADTQYF. DNA for the CDR3: TGTGCCAGCAGTGAAGCGCCGAGGAATAGCGGGAGGTCGATGGCAGATACGCAGTATTTT.

There are a few counts of this clonotype. The rearrangement links TRBV12-3 or TRBV12-4 to TRBJ2-5; a possible D gene is TRBD1 (6 bases). The CDR3 covers 16 residues. The V gene lost 5 bases and the J gene lost 2 bases, with 18 bases spanning the gap. The CDR3, as DNA: TGTGCCAGCAGTCCTCCCCAGGACAGAGAGCAAGAGACCCAGTACTTC. It translates to CASSPPQDREQETQYF.

The chain carries TRBV6-1 and TRBJ2-5; D is undetermined. Trimming pared 5 bases from V and 9 bases from J, leaving 10 bases between. The CDR3 is made up of 11 amino acids. The germline V gene has CDR1 MNHNS and CDR2 SASEGT. The CDR3 is CASSRIGAQYF. In nucleotides, the CDR3 is TGTGCCAGCAGTCGAATAGGAGCCCAGTACTTC.

The CDR3 sequence is CASSQKQGINTDTQYF. The CDR3 DNA sequence: TGTGCCAGCAGCCAGAAGCAGGGTATTAACACAGATACGCAGTATTTT. This chain joins TRBV5-4 and TRBJ2-3, with D possibly being TRBD1 (5 bases). This CDR3 is built from 16 residues. Germline V gene data show CDR1 as SGHNT and CDR2 as YYREEE (reference sequence). With 4 bases removed from V and 2 bases from J, the gap between germline ends came to 17 bases.

This clonotype turned up a few times. The chain carries TRBV4-3 and TRBJ2-7, with D possibly TRBD2 on 5 matching bases. The CDR3 covers 15 residues. Looked up from germline, CDR1 is LGHNA and CDR2 is YSLEER. Trimming took off 0 bases at V and 8 bases at J, with 17 bases between the two ends. The DNA for the CDR3 is TGCGCCAGCAGCCAAGATTTGGGTGCAGGAGGCCAGCAGTACTTC. Its protein product is CASSQDLGAGGQQYF.

This clonotype was recorded a few times. The V and J genes are TRBV9 and TRBJ1-4, with 7 bases matching TRBD1. This CDR3 is 15 amino acids long. With V trimmed by 4 bases and J by 7 bases, 10 bases remained unmatched. Germline CDR1 is SGDLS and CDR2 is YYNGEE. The CDR3 region has the DNA TGTGCCAGCAGCCCCACTGACAGGGTGGGTGAAAAACTGTTTTTT. Protein: CASSPTDRVGEKLFF. Full variable domain (missing parts from reference TRBV9 and TRBJ1-4): DSGVTQTPKHLITATGQRVTLRCSPRSGDLSVYWYQQSLDQGLQFLIQYYNGEERAKGNILERFSAQQFPDLHSELNLSSLELGDSALYFCASSPTDRVGEKLFFGSGTQLSVL.

The chain couples TRBV7-6 to TRBJ1-6; perhaps TRBD1 as D (5 bases). The V gene's germline CDR1 is SGHVS and CDR2 FNYEAQ. This CDR3 spans 15 amino acids. V lost 4 bases and J lost 10, with 17 bases in between. Written as DNA, the CDR3 is TGTGCCAGCAGCTCGAAGGGGCAGGGTGGATCACCCCTCCACTTT. As protein: CASSSKGQGGSPLHF.

The chain recombines TRBV12-3 or TRBV12-4 with TRBJ2-3, with 9 bases fitting TRBD2. J gave up 1 base and V 2 bases, and 1 base lay outside the gene matches. The CDR3 loop spans 15 amino acids. CDR3 protein: CASSLIAGGTDTQYF. The CDR3 bases are TGTGCCAGCAGTTTAATAGCGGGGGGCACAGATACGCAGTATTTT.

The V and J genes are TRBV19 and TRBJ2-1; 14 bases are shared with TRBD2. Germline CDR1 reads LNHDA; CDR2 reads SQIVND (reference sequence). CDR3 length: 18 residues. J lost 8 bases, V lost 2 bases, and 11 bases had no gene match. The DNA of the CDR3 is TGTGCCAGTAGTATACAAGGAAAGACTAGCGGGGGGGCAGATGAGCAGTTCTTC. The encoded protein is CASSIQGKTSGGADEQFF.

The chain uses TRBV5-1 and TRBJ2-7, with TRBD1 matching over 7 bases. The V gene end was trimmed by 4 bases and the J gene end by 5 bases; junction bases not matched to a gene: 9. This CDR3 region has 14 residues. The V gene's germline CDR1 is SGHRS and CDR2 YFSETQ. CDR3 DNA: TGCGCCAGCAGCCGGGGACAGTCGAGCAACGAGCAGTACTTC. Its protein product is CASSRGQSSNEQYF.